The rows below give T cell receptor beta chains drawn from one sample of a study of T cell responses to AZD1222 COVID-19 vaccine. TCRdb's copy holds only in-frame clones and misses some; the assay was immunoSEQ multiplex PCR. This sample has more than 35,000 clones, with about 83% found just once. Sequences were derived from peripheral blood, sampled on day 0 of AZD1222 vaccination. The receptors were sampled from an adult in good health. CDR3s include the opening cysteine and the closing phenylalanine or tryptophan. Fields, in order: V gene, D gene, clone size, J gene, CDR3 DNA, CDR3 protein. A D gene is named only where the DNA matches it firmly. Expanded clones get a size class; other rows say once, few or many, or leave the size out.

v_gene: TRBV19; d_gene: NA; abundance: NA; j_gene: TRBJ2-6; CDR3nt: TGTGCCAGTGCACAGACAGGATACGATTTCTCTGGGGCCAACGTCCTGACTTTC; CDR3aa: CASAQTGYDFSGANVLTF
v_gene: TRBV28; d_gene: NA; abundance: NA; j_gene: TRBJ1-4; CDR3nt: TGTGCCAGCAGCCCGACAGGCCCTGCGGAAAAACTGTTTTTT; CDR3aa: CASSPTGPAEKLFF
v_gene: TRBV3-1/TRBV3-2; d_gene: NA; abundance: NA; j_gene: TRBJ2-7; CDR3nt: TGTGCCAGCAGCCGGACGCCCTACGAGCAGTACTTC; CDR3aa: CASSRTPYEQYF
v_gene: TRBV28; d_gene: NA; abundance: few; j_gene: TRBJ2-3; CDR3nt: TGTGCCAGCATTTCCGGACTTCTCACAGATACGCAGTATTTT; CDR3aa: CASISGLLTDTQYF
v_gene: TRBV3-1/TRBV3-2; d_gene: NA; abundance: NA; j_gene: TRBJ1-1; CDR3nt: TGTGCCAGCAGCCAAGTTAGGGGGAACACTGAAGCTTTCTTT; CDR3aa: CASSQVRGNTEAFF
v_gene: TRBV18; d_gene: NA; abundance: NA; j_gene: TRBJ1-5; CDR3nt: TGTGCCAGCTCACCAGGAAGGGAAAGCAATCAGCCCCAGCATTTT; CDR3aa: CASSPGRESNQPQHF
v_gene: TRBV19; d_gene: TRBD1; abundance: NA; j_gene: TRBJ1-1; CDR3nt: TGTGCCAGTAGTATTCAACGACAGGGGACTGAAGCTTTCTTT; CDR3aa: CASSIQRQGTEAFF
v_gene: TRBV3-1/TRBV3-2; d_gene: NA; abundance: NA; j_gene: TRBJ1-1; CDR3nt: TGTGCCAGCAGCTACAGGGAGAACACTGAAGCTTTCTTT; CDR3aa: CASSYRENTEAFF
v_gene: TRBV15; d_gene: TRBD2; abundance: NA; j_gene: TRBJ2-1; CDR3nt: TGTGCCACCAGCAGAGATCGGGCGGGGGGGCCAACCGAGCAGTTCTTC; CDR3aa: CATSRDRAGGPTEQFF
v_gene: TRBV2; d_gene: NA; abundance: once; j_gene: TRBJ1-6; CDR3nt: TGTGCCAGCACCCGGGTGGATTCACCCCTCCACTTT; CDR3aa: CASTRVDSPLHF
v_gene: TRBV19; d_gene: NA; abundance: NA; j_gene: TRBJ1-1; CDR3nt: TGTGCCAGTAGTATGAACTCGGGGAGAGCTTTCTTT; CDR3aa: CASSMNSGRAFF
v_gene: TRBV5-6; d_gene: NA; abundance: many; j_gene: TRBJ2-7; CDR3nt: TGTGCCAGCAGCTCCGGGACTGTTGCCTACGAGCAGTACTTC; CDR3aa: CASSSGTVAYEQYF
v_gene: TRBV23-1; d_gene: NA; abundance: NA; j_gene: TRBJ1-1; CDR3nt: TGCGCCAGCAGTCATTCCGGCCTTAGTAACACTGAAGCTTTCTTT; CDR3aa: CASSHSGLSNTEAFF
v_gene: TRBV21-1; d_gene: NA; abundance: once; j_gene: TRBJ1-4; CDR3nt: TGTGCCAGCAGCGTCGGCCTAGCTACAAAGGCGCATAATGAAAAACTGTTTTTT; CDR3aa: CASSVGLATKAHNEKLFF
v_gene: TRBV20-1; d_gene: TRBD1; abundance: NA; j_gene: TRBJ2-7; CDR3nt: TGCAGTGCAAGACAGGGCTACGAGCAGTACTTC; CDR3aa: CSARQGYEQYF
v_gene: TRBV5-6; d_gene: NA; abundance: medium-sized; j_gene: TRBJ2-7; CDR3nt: TGTGCCAGCAGCGGCACGGGAAGACGGGGAATCTACGAGCAGTACTTC; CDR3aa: CASSGTGRRGIYEQYF
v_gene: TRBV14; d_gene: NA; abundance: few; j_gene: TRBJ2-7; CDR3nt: TGTGCCAGCAGCCAGGGGGACGGCTACGAGCAGTACTTC; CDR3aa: CASSQGDGYEQYF
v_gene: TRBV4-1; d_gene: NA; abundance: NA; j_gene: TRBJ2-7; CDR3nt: TGCGCCAGCAGCCAACTGCCGACAGGAGAGTACGAGCAGTACTTC; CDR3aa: CASSQLPTGEYEQYF
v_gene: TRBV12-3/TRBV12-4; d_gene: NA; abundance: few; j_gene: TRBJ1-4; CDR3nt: TGTGCCAGCAGTTTACTGGCAGGCGGAAAACTGTTTTTT; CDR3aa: CASSLLAGGKLFF